These T cell receptor beta chains were read from a single sample in a study of blood T cell repertoires in COVID-19. Clones were sequenced by immunoSEQ multiplex PCR, and TCRdb holds only the in-frame ones, with some missing. Found here are 95,000 to 150,000 clones, roughly 85% of them singletons; the top ten hold around 4%. Sequenced input: peripheral blood. Every receptor here comes from a man between 35 and 55 years old with acute or convalescent COVID-19. The CDR3 runs from the conserved cysteine through the conserved F or W. Fields, in order: V gene, D gene, clone size, J gene, CDR3 DNA, CDR3 protein. D genes are given only for firm matches. Not every row has a clone size; where given, it reads once, few, many or a size class.

TRBV18,-,-,TRBJ2-3,TGTGCCAGCTCACGTACCCACGATACTAGCACAGATACGCAGTATTTT,CASSRTHDTSTDTQYF
TRBV5-8,-,once,TRBJ1-5,TGTGCCAGCAGCTTGTTTCGTTCTGTGCAGCCCCAGCATTTT,CASSLFRSVQPQHF
TRBV6-6,-,-,TRBJ1-5,TGTGCCAGCAGTCGAGGACCGGGAGAGAGTGGCAATCAGCCCCAGCATTTT,CASSRGPGESGNQPQHF
TRBV11-2,-,-,TRBJ1-1,TGTGCCAGCAGCTTCGGGGTTCCTGGTGAAGCTTTCTTT,CASSFGVPGEAFF
TRBV25-1,-,-,TRBJ2-5,TGTGCCAGCAGCTCTAGAGCTAGTGAGACCCAGTACTTC,CASSSRASETQYF
TRBV4-2,TRBD2,-,TRBJ2-3,TGTGCCAGCAGCCACACGGGAGCGGGAAGTCAAGATACGCAGTATTTT,CASSHTGAGSQDTQYF
TRBV20-1,-,once,TRBJ2-7,TGCAGTGCTAGATACGAGTACGAGCAGTACTTC,CSARYEYEQYF
TRBV11-2,TRBD1,few,TRBJ2-3,TGTGCCAGCAGCTCGCGGTCACCTTGGACAGGGGGAGCCGATACGCAGTATTTT,CASSSRSPWTGGADTQYF
TRBV10-3,TRBD2,-,TRBJ2-7,TGTGCCATCAGTGACGGGACTAGCGGGGTCTACGAGCAGTACTTC,CAISDGTSGVYEQYF
TRBV14,-,-,TRBJ2-5,TGTGCCAGCAGCCAAGTGAGAGAGACCCAGTACTTC,CASSQVRETQYF
TRBV5-1,TRBD1,-,TRBJ2-5,TGCGCCAGCAGGGCGAGGACAGGGGCAGAGACCCAGTACTTC,CASRARTGAETQYF
TRBV7-2,-,-,TRBJ2-3,TGTGCCAGCAGCTTAGACCAGGGCCCCACAGATACGCAGTATTTT,CASSLDQGPTDTQYF
TRBV5-5,-,-,TRBJ1-1,TGTGCCAGCAGCTTGTACCTAAACACTGAAGCTTTCTTT,CASSLYLNTEAFF
TRBV27,TRBD1,-,TRBJ1-4,TGTGCCAGCAGCAAGGACAGGGTCAGCGAAAAACTGTTTTTT,CASSKDRVSEKLFF
TRBV27,TRBD1,-,TRBJ2-7,TGTGCCAGCAGCCCGGATGACAGGGTGTGGTACGAGCAGTACTTC,CASSPDDRVWYEQYF
TRBV7-2,TRBD1,-,TRBJ1-2,TGTGCCAGCTCGCTCGAGGGACAGCCTTGGGGCTACACCTTC,CASSLEGQPWGYTF
TRBV27,-,-,TRBJ2-1,TGTGCCAGCAGTTCAATTTCCCTCAGGGACAATGAGCAGTTCTTC,CASSSISLRDNEQFF
TRBV30,-,-,TRBJ1-1,TGTGCCTGGATACACATGAACACTGAAGCTTTCTTT,CAWIHMNTEAFF
TRBV12-5,TRBD2,-,TRBJ2-7,TGTGCTAGTGGTTTGGTCATTAGCGGGGGGGTTCACGAGCAGTACTTC,CASGLVISGGVHEQYF
TRBV7-6,TRBD2,once,TRBJ2-2,TGTGCCAGCAGCTCCACCGGGACTAGCGGCACCGGGGAGCTGTTTTTT,CASSSTGTSGTGELFF
TRBV19,TRBD1,-,TRBJ2-3,TGTGCCAGTAGTAAGGACAGGGGGAGATCTACAGATACGCAGTATTTT,CASSKDRGRSTDTQYF
TRBV2,TRBD2,-,TRBJ2-3,TGTGCCAGCTCCTTACTAGCGGGAGACGATACGCAGTATTTT,CASSLLAGDDTQYF
TRBV3-1/TRBV3-2,-,-,TRBJ2-2,TGTGCCAGCAACCAACTCTCGAACACCGGGGAGCTGTTTTTT,CASNQLSNTGELFF
TRBV6-5,-,once,TRBJ2-1,TGTGCCAGCATTGGTCCGTTGGGGCAGAACAATGAGCAGTTCTTC,CASIGPLGQNNEQFF
TRBV4-1,-,-,TRBJ1-2,TGCGCCAGCAGCCAAGCGCAAGGGGTCGGCGGCTACACCTTC,CASSQAQGVGGYTF
TRBV20-1,TRBD1,once,TRBJ2-1,TGCAGTGCTAGTGATCTCGGGACAGGGGTAAACAATGAGCAGTTCTTC,CSASDLGTGVNNEQFF
TRBV4-3,TRBD2,once,TRBJ2-1,TGCGCCAGCAGCCAAGATAGACACAGCGGGGTCTACAATGAGCAGTTCTTC,CASSQDRHSGVYNEQFF
TRBV3-1/TRBV3-2,-,-,TRBJ1-2,TGTGCCAGCAGCCAAAGCAGGGTGCTTGATGGCTACACCTTC,CASSQSRVLDGYTF